Described below is a single T cell receptor beta chain sequence and its context. Its antigen is as yet unknown. Using its own MiXCR run on the 5' RACE reads, TCRdb lists one record per CDR3 protein. The table lists around 1.7 million distinct CDR3 sequences, 32% of them singletons. This CDR3 has 14 residues. Germline V gene lookup returns CDR1 DFQATT and CDR2 SNEGSKA (reference sequence). The data were obtained in a study of identical twins. Findings and caveats of the study: Excess twin sharing in beta out-of-frame sequences was weaker. The conclusions drew on cross-sectional statistical analysis instead of tracking the same donors. Insertions ran lower in abundant cord blood beta clonotypes, though not in memory repertoires.

This TCR came from a newborn girl in good health. The sequenced sample was cord blood. The rearrangement uses TRBV20-1 and TRBJ2-5, with TRBD2 matching 9 bases. The tail of the sequence fits TRBJ2-7 better, so the J call may be wrong. CDR3 region: CSAREARGGHEQYF. The CDR3 DNA sequence: TGCAGTGCTAGAGAAGCGCGGGGGGGCCACGAGCAGTACTTC.